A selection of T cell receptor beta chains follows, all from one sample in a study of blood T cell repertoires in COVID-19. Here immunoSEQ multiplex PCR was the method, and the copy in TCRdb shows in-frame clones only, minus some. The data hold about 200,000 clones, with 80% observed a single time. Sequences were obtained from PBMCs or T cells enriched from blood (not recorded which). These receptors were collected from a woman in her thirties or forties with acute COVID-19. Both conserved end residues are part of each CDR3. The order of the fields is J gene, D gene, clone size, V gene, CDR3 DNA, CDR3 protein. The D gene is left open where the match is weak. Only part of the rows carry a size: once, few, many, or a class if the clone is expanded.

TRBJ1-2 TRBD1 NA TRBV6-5 TGTGCCAGCAGTTACTCGAGGTCAGGGGGCATTCATGGCTACACCTTC CASSYSRSGGIHGYTF
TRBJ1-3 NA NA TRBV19 TGTGCCAGTAGTATAGAAGGGGCGCTAACTGGAAACACCATATATTTT CASSIEGALTGNTIYF
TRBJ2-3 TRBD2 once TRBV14 TGTGCCAGCAGCCAAGCGATCGGGGGGACAGATACGCAGTATTTT CASSQAIGGTDTQYF
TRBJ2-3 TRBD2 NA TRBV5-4 TGTGCCAGCAGCTGGCTTACTAGCGGGGGAGGGTCGAGCCCAGATACGCAGTATTTT CASSWLTSGGGSSPDTQYF
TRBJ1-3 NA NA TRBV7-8 TGTGCCAGCAGCCAGACGGGGAGCTCTGGAAACACCATATATTTT CASSQTGSSGNTIYF
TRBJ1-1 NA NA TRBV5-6 TGTGCCAGCAGCTACCCGTTGGGGCGTGAAGCTTTCTTT CASSYPLGREAFF
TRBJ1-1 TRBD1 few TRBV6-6 TGTGCCAGCAGTGACAGGGGGGTGGGAAACACTGAAGCTTTCTTT CASSDRGVGNTEAFF
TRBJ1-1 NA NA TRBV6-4 TGTGCCAGCAGTGACCACTGGAACACTGAAGCTTTCTTT CASSDHWNTEAFF
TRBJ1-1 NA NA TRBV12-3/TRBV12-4 TGTGCCAGCAGCCACCACGAGTCTGCTTTCTTT CASSHHESAFF
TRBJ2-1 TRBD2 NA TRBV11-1 TGTGCCAGCAGCCAACTGACTAGCGGGGGCAATGAGCAGTTCTTC CASSQLTSGGNEQFF
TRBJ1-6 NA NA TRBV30 TGTGCCTGGAGCACCCCCCAGGGTAATTCACCCCTCCACTTT CAWSTPQGNSPLHF
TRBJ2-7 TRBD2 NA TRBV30 TGTGCCTGGGAAGAGACTAGCGGGAGAGACGAGCAGTACTTC CAWEETSGRDEQYF
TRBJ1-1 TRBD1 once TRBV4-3 TGCGCCAGCAGCCCTCGGACAGGGGGCGCTTTCACTGAAGCTTTCTTT CASSPRTGGAFTEAFF
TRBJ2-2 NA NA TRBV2 TGTGCCAGCAAAGAAGCGAGGAACACCGGGGAGCTGTTTTTT CASKEARNTGELFF
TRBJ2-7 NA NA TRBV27 TGTGCCAGCAGTTGGCAGGGTATGGGTGAGCAGTACTTC CASSWQGMGEQYF
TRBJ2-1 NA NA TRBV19 TGTGCCAGTAGTACAGGGGCATGGAATGAGCAGTTCTTC CASSTGAWNEQFF
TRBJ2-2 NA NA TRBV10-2 TGCGCCAGCATATCCTCGGGGGCCGGGGAGCTGTTTTTT CASISSGAGELFF
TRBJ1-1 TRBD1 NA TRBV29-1 TGCAGCGGTTCCGGGACAGGGACTGAAGCTTTCTTT CSGSGTGTEAFF
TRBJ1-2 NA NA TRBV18 TGTGCCAGCTCACCCGGAGGGCATGGCTACACCTTC CASSPGGHGYTF
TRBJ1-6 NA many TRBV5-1 TGCGCCAGTACCCAGGGGACTACTAATTCACCCCTCCACTTT CASTQGTTNSPLHF
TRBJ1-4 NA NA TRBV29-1 TGCAGCGTCGAACAGGGTGGGGGGTTTGGAAAACTGTTTTTT CSVEQGGGFGKLFF
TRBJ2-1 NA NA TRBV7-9 TGTGCCAGCAGCTCCTCTGGACGGGCGACTAGCTCCTACAATGAGCAGTTCTTC CASSSSGRATSSYNEQFF
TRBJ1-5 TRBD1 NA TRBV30 TGTGCCTGGAGTTTTCCGGGACAGGGAGGTGGGCCCCAGCATTTT CAWSFPGQGGGPQHF
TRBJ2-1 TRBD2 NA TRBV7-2 TGTGCCAGCATGGTCGGGCGGGAGTCCTACAATGAGCAGTTCTTC CASMVGRESYNEQFF
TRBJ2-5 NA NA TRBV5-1 TGCGCCAGCAGCTTGGGGGCTGATCAAGAGACCCAGTACTTC CASSLGADQETQYF
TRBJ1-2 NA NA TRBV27 TGTGCCAGCAGTGCCCGTCGGGGGTCCAACTATGGCTACACCTTC CASSARRGSNYGYTF
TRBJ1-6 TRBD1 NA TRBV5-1 TGCGCCAGCAGCTGGGCCGACAGGGATTCACCCCTCCACTTT CASSWADRDSPLHF
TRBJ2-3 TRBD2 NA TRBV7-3 TGTGCCAGCAGCTCAGTCGTCGGGACTAGCGACACAGATACGCAGTATTTT CASSSVVGTSDTDTQYF
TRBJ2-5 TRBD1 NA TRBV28 TGTGCCAGCAGTTCTACCGGGACAGAAGTAGAGACCCAGTACTTC CASSSTGTEVETQYF
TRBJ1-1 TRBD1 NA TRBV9 TGTGCCAGCAGCGGCGGACAGGGGGCAGGGACTGAAGCTTTCTTT CASSGGQGAGTEAFF
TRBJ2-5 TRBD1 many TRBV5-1 TGCGCCAGCAGCCTCGGGACAGGTCAAGAGACCCAGTACTTC CASSLGTGQETQYF
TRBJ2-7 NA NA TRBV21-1 TGTGCCAGCAGCAAAGGGGGGGTTTATGGTCGCGCGATCTACGAGCAGTACTTC CASSKGGVYGRAIYEQYF
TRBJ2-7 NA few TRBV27 TGTGCCAGCAGTCGACAAGGGGGGGTAGGGTACGAGCAGTACTTC CASSRQGGVGYEQYF